Sequencing of this T cell receptor beta chain was carried out in a study of molecular identifiers for immune sequencing clone quantification. In TCRdb, the PCR reads were re-called with MiXCR into one record per CDR3 protein. This sample yields over 70,000 distinct CDR3 sequences, of which roughly 25% are seen a single time; 0.75% to 0.9% belongs to the top ten. Trimming shortened V by 0 bases and J by 0 bases, and 7 bases separated the two germline ends. Germline V gene data show CDR1 as MNHEY and CDR2 as SVGAGI. The length of the CDR3 is 15 residues. In this sample, this clonotype turned up many times.

The clonotype comes from a human donor in good health. Some libraries in this study had Jurkat cell RNA spiked in. The sample taken for sequencing was naive CD8+ T cells from blood, with Jurkat cell RNA spiked in. As to subset: FACS-sorted CD8+CD4-CCR7+CD45RA+ naive T cells. J is TRBJ2-3 and V is TRBV6-5, with D unclear. CDR3 amino acids: CASSYSSTSTDTQYF. CDR3 nucleotide sequence: TGTGCCAGCAGTTACTCCTCCACTAGCACAGATACGCAGTATTTT.